These 30 T cell receptor beta chains originate from one sample sequenced in a study of shared clonotypes between healthy human individuals. Positively selected for CCR7, the CD45RO-negative cells used as naive CD8 cells excluded terminally differentiated effector memory CD45RA+ cells. The data were produced by immunoSEQ multiplex PCR, yet TCRdb's version contains in-frame clones alone and is incomplete. The table lists about 2.1 million clones, over 85% of them singletons. The sample consisted of naive CD8+ T cells from PBMCs. The receptor source for this set is a man in his late teens or twenties in good health. Some clones in this sample may be carry-over from other donors' samples.

The rearrangement links TRBV11-1 to TRBJ2-2; D not certain. Germline V lookup: CDR1 SGHAT, CDR2 FQDESV (reference sequence). V dropped 5 bases and J dropped 6 bases, with 7 bases sitting between them. The CDR3 covers 12 residues. CDR3: CASSVSPGELFF. CDR3 sequence (DNA): TGTGCCAGCAGCGTCAGTCCCGGGGAGCTGTTTTTT.

The chain couples TRBV5-4 to TRBJ2-3; D gene ambiguous. This CDR3 has 16 amino acids. Germline V gene lookup returns CDR1 SGHNT and CDR2 YYREEE (reference sequence). V was clipped by 4 bases and J by 0 bases, with 15 bases between them. CDR3 sequence reads: CASSGPDAQSTDTQYF. The CDR3 nucleotides read TGTGCCAGCAGCGGCCCGGACGCGCAGAGCACAGATACGCAGTATTTT.

In the case of this clone: This CDR3 is also generated by other DNA sequences in the sample. This chain links TRBV9 with TRBJ2-1; no clear D. Germline V gene data show CDR1 as SGDLS and CDR2 as YYNGEE. CDR3 length: 15 residues. Trimming removed 0 bases at V and 1 base at J, with 8 bases between. The CDR3 bases are TGTGCCAGCAGCGTAGGAGGTATTTCCTACAATGAGCAGTTCTTC. Protein product: CASSVGGISYNEQFF.

The CDR3, as DNA: TGCGCCAGCAGCCGTGGACAGGGGGCGGATGCAGAGACCCAGTACTTC. The encoded protein is CASSRGQGADAETQYF. The chain recombines TRBV5-1 with TRBJ2-5, with 11 positions matching TRBD1. This CDR3 comprises 16 residues. J was trimmed by 4 bases and V by 4 bases; bases with no gene match: 9. Germline lookup yields CDR1 SGHRS and CDR2 YFSETQ.

The rearrangement links TRBV9 to TRBJ2-7, with D unclear. The CDR3 is 14 residues long. Germline V gene lookup returns CDR1 SGDLS and CDR2 YYNGEE. The V gene lost 1 base and the J gene lost 5 bases, with 13 bases spanning the gap. CDR3 protein: CASSVTGDLHEQYF. CDR3 coding DNA: TGTGCCAGCAGCGTAACGGGTGATCTCCACGAGCAGTACTTC.

This clone has just one count. V is TRBV5-1 and J is TRBJ2-1; TRBD2 agrees at 11 bases. The CDR3 consists of 16 residues. The trim removed 6 bases at V and 4 bases at J, leaving 9 bases unmatched. Per the germline V gene, CDR1 is SGHRS and CDR2 is YFSETQ. CDR3: CASTGTSGATYNEQFF. Here the CDR3 DNA reads TGCGCCAGCACCGGGACTAGCGGAGCCACATACAATGAGCAGTTCTTC.

This sequence joins TRBV27 and TRBJ2-5; D may be TRBD2 (7 bases). V was shortened by 9 bases and J by 5 bases, with 22 bases between the two germline ends. Per the germline V gene, CDR1 is MNHEY and CDR2 is SMNVEV (reference sequence). The CDR3 covers 15 residues. The CDR3 loop reads CASPPRGALDETQYF. The CDR3 DNA follows: TGTGCCAGTCCCCCCCGGGGGGCGCTTGATGAGACCCAGTACTTC.

V gene TRBV12-5 combines with J gene TRBJ1-1; 7 bases agree with TRBD1. This CDR3 has 15 residues. Trimming took 2 bases from V and 4 from J; bases not matched to a gene: 7. Germline V CDR1 and CDR2: LGHNT, FRNRAP. CDR3 region: CASGLSAGGVTEAFF. CDR3 nucleotide sequence: TGTGCTAGTGGTTTGTCGGCAGGGGGGGTCACTGAAGCTTTCTTT.

The gene calls are TRBV27 and TRBJ1-1; no definite D call. CDR1 MNHEY and CDR2 SMNVEV come from the germline V gene (reference sequence). The CDR3 has 12 residues. Between the trimmed V and J ends, which lost 7 bases and 6 bases, there was a span of 12 bases. The CDR3 nucleotides are TGTGCCAGCATGGGATTTTTGGCTGAAGCTTTCTTT. It encodes CASMGFLAEAFF.

The chain links TRBV9 to TRBJ1-3, with D hard to call. Germline assignment: CDR1 SGDLS and CDR2 YYNGEE. The CDR3 extends over 13 amino acids. Trimming stripped 6 bases from V and 2 bases from J, with 9 bases between. The CDR3 here is CASTPATGNTIYF. The CDR3 nucleotides read TGTGCCAGCACCCCGGCCACTGGAAACACCATATATTTT.

The chain is built from TRBV6-5 and TRBJ2-3, with D possibly matching TRBD2 (6 bases). The CDR3 consists of 14 residues. CDR1 MNHEY and CDR2 SVGAGI come from the germline V gene. Trimming pared 6 bases from V and 4 bases from J, leaving 14 bases between. The CDR3 DNA is TGTGCCAGCAGCTGGTGGAGGGAGCCAGATACGCAGTATTTT. Encoded protein: CASSWWREPDTQYF.

The V gene is TRBV27, the J gene TRBJ2-7, with 12 bases fitting TRBD2. CDR1 and CDR2 from the germline V gene are MNHEY and SMNVEV (reference sequence). The ends lost 5 bases at V and 7 bases at J; junction bases unmatched: 9. The CDR3 length is 15 residues. The CDR3 coding sequence is TGTGCCAGCAGTCCACGGACTAGCGGGATTGAAGAGCAGTACTTC. It translates to CASSPRTSGIEEQYF.

The V gene is TRBV16, the J gene TRBJ1-2, with D possibly TRBD1 on 5 matching bases. The CDR3 consists of 13 residues. CDR1 KGHSY and CDR2 FQNENV come from the germline V gene. Trimming stripped 0 bases from V and 8 bases from J, with 10 bases between. CDR3 sequence reads: CASSQSWGEGYTF. The DNA of the CDR3 is TGTGCCAGCAGCCAATCATGGGGCGAAGGCTACACCTTC.

The chain has TRBV6-1 and TRBJ2-7; D call uncertain. The CDR3 consists of 14 residues. Germline V gives CDR1 MNHNS, CDR2 SASEGT. V gave up 2 bases and J gave up 3 bases, with 11 bases separating them. The CDR3 loop reads CASSEWRLIYEQYF. The CDR3 DNA is TGTGCCAGCAGTGAATGGCGACTTATCTACGAGCAGTACTTC.

The V gene is TRBV6-4, the J gene TRBJ2-2; no firm D call. The CDR3 is made up of 16 amino acids. Germline CDR1 reads MRHNA; CDR2 reads SNTAGT. V lost 6 bases to trimming and J lost 0 bases, with 14 bases between them. The CDR3 region has the DNA TGTGCCAGCAGCCCTCATCTCTTCGCGAACACCGGGGAGCTGTTTTTT. It specifies CASSPHLFANTGELFF.

The CDR3 nucleotides read TGTGCCAGCAGTTTATTTGTCAGCCTGAACACTGAAGCTTTCTTT. This translates into CASSLFVSLNTEAFF. The chain couples TRBV28 to TRBJ1-1, with D hard to call. CDR1 is MDHEN and CDR2 is SYDVKM in the germline V gene. V dropped 1 base and J dropped 0 bases, with 9 bases sitting between them. This CDR3 spans 15 amino acids.

The V and J genes are TRBV7-9 and TRBJ1-1; the D is unclear. This CDR3 contains 14 residues. CDR1 and CDR2 (germline): SEHNR, FQNEAQ (reference sequence). V lost 7 bases, J lost 2 bases, and 14 bases lay in between. CDR3 in amino acids: CASMNRSQNTEAFF. The DNA of the CDR3 is TGTGCCAGCATGAACCGATCACAAAACACTGAAGCTTTCTTT. Full variable domain (outside the CDR3, taken from reference TRBV7-9 and TRBJ1-1): DTGVSQNPRHKITKRGQNVTFRCDPISEHNRLYWYRQTLGQGPEFLTYFQNEAQLEKSRLLSDRFSAERPKGSFSTLEIQRTEQGDSAMYLCASMNRSQNTEAFFGQGTRLTVV.

A word on this clone: The sample holds other DNA sequences that translate to the same CDR3. V and J are TRBV7-9 and TRBJ2-1; D uncertain. Looked up from germline, CDR1 is SEHNR and CDR2 is FQNEAQ (reference sequence). This CDR3 is 12 amino acids long. V dropped 5 bases and J dropped 6 bases, with 8 bases sitting between them. The CDR3 is CASSLALNEQFF. The CDR3 DNA reads TGTGCCAGCAGCCTCGCGCTCAATGAGCAGTTCTTC.

The chain uses TRBV11-2 and TRBJ1-1, with TRBD1 as a possible D gene (5 bases). V was cut by 1 base and J by 4 bases, with 13 bases left in between. The CDR3 totals 15 residues. Germline V CDR1 and CDR2: SGHAT, FQNNGV. The CDR3 nucleotides are TGTGCCAGCAGCTTAGGGGAGGGGCAGGGCACTGAAGCTTTCTTT. Amino acids: CASSLGEGQGTEAFF.

J is TRBJ1-1 and V is TRBV27, with D maybe TRBD1 (6 bases). The V gene's germline CDR1 is MNHEY and CDR2 SMNVEV (reference sequence). The CDR3 spans 18 residues. Trimming left V 6 bases short and J 1 base short, with 24 bases between. The CDR3 region has the DNA TGTGCCAGCAGAAACAACGGGGGGACAATGGGACCGAACACTGAAGCTTTCTTT. As protein: CASRNNGGTMGPNTEAFF.

J is TRBJ1-5 and V is TRBV4-3, with no clear D. V gave up 4 bases and J gave up 0 bases, with 7 bases separating them. Looked up from germline, CDR1 is LGHNA and CDR2 is YSLEER. This CDR3 is built from 14 residues. CDR3 residues: CASSRTYSNQPQHF. CDR3 in DNA: TGCGCCAGCAGCCGTACATATAGCAATCAGCCCCAGCATTTT.

This chain links TRBV19 with TRBJ1-2; 8 nucleotides line up with TRBD1. Germline CDR1 LNHDA, CDR2 SQIVND (reference sequence). Unmatched junction bases numbered 3, after V lost 10 bases and J lost 5 bases. The CDR3 totals 11 residues. The CDR3 region has the DNA TGTGCCATAAGGACAGGGTATGGCTACACCTTC. Protein sequence: CAIRTGYGYTF.

This chain links TRBV5-1 with TRBJ2-7, with 8 positions matching TRBD1. This CDR3 is built from 15 residues. Germline loops: CDR1 SGHRS, CDR2 YFSETQ. V dropped 1 base and J dropped 3; count of bases not matched to a gene: 6. The CDR3 nucleotides read TGCGCCAGCAGCTTGAAGGGGACAGGAAACTACGAGCAGTACTTC. Protein product: CASSLKGTGNYEQYF.

Note on this clone: Within the sample, other DNA sequences also encode this same CDR3. The CDR3 sequence is CSVERGYEQYF. In nucleotides, the CDR3 is TGCAGCGTTGAGCGAGGCTACGAGCAGTACTTC. This chain uses TRBV29-1 with TRBJ2-7, with D uncertain. The V end lost 3 bases, the J end lost 3 bases, and 6 bases lay between the germline ends. The CDR3 length is 11 residues. The germline V gene has CDR1 SQVTM and CDR2 ANQGSEA.

A remark on this clone: The sample has other DNA sequences that encode this CDR3 too. CDR3 bases: TGTGCCAGCAGCTTGGGGGGGGAGCAGTACTTC. This translates into CASSLGGEQYF. The chain joins TRBV5-4 to TRBJ2-7; tentatively, D is TRBD1 or TRBD2 (5 bases each). The V gene lost 0 bases and the J gene lost 7 bases, with 5 bases spanning the gap. CDR3 length: 11 amino acids. Looked up from germline, CDR1 is SGHNT and CDR2 is YYREEE (reference sequence).

This clone was recorded a few times. The chain couples TRBV19 to TRBJ1-1; no firm D call. This CDR3 has 15 amino acids. The germline V gene encodes CDR1 LNHDA and CDR2 SQIVND (reference sequence). The V end lost 3 bases, the J end lost 2 bases, and 13 bases lay between the germline ends. For the CDR3, the DNA is TGTGCCAGTAGTATTGATGAGACTCTTAACACTGAAGCTTTCTTT. It codes for CASSIDETLNTEAFF.

The J gene is TRBJ2-7, the V gene TRBV4-1; D uncertain. The CDR3 contains 12 residues. CDR1 and CDR2 (germline): MGHRA, YSYEKL. The V end was cut by 3 bases, the J end by 6 bases, with 9 bases between. The CDR3 loop reads CASSQDTSEQYF. The CDR3 bases are TGCGCCAGCAGCCAGGATACAAGCGAGCAGTACTTC.

The V gene is TRBV28, the J gene TRBJ1-5; 10 bases match TRBD1. J lost 3 bases, V lost 6 bases, and 5 bases had no gene match. The CDR3 loop spans 15 amino acids. The V gene's germline CDR1 is MDHEN and CDR2 SYDVKM. As DNA, the CDR3 is TGTGCCAGCAGGGGGGGGACAGGGGCCAATCAGCCCCAGCATTTT. This encodes CASRGGTGANQPQHF.

The chain couples TRBV9 to TRBJ2-1, with 7 bases that match TRBD2. Unmatched junction bases numbered 11, after V lost 4 bases and J lost 7 bases. This CDR3 has 15 residues. Germline CDR1 SGDLS, CDR2 YYNGEE. The CDR3 sequence is CASSPWAGDGNEQFF. The CDR3 nucleotides read TGTGCCAGCAGCCCCTGGGCGGGAGATGGTAATGAGCAGTTCTTC.

This clone was seen a few times. The rearrangement joins TRBV6-7 to TRBJ1-2; D ambiguous. TRBV6-7 is assigned to the ORF class and has an uncertain function. This CDR3 region has 13 residues. V lost 4 bases to trimming and J lost 4 bases, with 10 bases between them. The DNA of the CDR3 is TGTGCCAGCAGTTTACGGGTCTTCTATGGCTACACCTTC. Residues: CASSLRVFYGYTF.